This T cell receptor beta chain was documented in a study of cytomegalovirus exposure and HLA in healthy donors. Vbeta (60) and Jbeta (13) primers were used in the PCR. The method was immunoSEQ multiplex PCR; TCRdb's version includes in-frame clones alone and lacks a portion of them. This sample has more than 85,000 clones, with roughly 80% found just once. Between the trimmed V and J ends, which lost 6 bases and 8 bases, there was a span of 17 bases. Per germline, CDR1 MNHNS and CDR2 SASEGT. This CDR3 comprises 14 residues. The sequence came from a man aged 40-49 years in good health and CMV-seronegative. Sequenced: PBMCs. The rearrangement links TRBV6-1 to TRBJ2-1, with D possibly matching TRBD1 (6 bases). CDR3 nucleotides: TGTGCCAGCAGCAAGTGGACAGCGCTAGATGAGCAGTTCTTC. Amino acids: CASSKWTALDEQFF.